The clone carrying this TCR beta chain was detected a few times. Its antigen is unknown. This specimen belongs to a study of identical twins. Study conclusions and caveats: Monozygotic twin pairs showed more out-of-frame TCR alpha sharing than models estimated.

A universal primer site came from template switching; cDNA carried unique molecular identifiers. TCRdb independently ran MiXCR on the 5' RACE reads; one entry per CDR3 protein. Of some 500,000 distinct CDR3 sequences in the sample, around 15% were seen once. This sample was shared with a second study, whose subject was yellow fever vaccine responses in identical twins.

Material: CD4+ T cells sorted from blood. This TCR came from a woman aged 18-35 years in good health.

The CDR3: CSARDPRYPGSYGYTF. CDR3 DNA sequence: TGCAGTGCTAGAGATCCGAGGTACCCAGGGAGTTATGGCTACACCTTC. V and J are TRBV20-1 and TRBJ1-2; TRBD1 is a possible D gene (5 bases). Germline CDR1 and CDR2: DFQATT and SNEGSKA (reference sequence). With 0 bases removed from V and 5 bases from J, the gap between germline ends came to 19 bases. The CDR3 loop spans 16 amino acids.